The 30 T cell receptor beta chains below were found in one sample sequenced in a study of cytomegalovirus exposure and HLA in healthy donors. Use of 60 Vbeta and 13 Jbeta primers characterized the PCR. Here immunoSEQ multiplex PCR was the method, and the copy in TCRdb shows in-frame clones only, minus some. Among fewer than 200,000 clones listed, approximately 80% were seen once. Sample: PBMCs. The receptors derive from a boy between 10 and 17 years old in good health and CMV-seronegative.

The rearrangement links TRBV7-3 to TRBJ2-7, with D possibly TRBD1 on 6 matching bases. The germline CDR1 and CDR2 sequences are SGHTA and FQGTGA. The CDR3 runs to 13 residues. V lost 4 bases and J lost 4, with 11 bases in between. Written as DNA, the CDR3 is TGTGCCAGCAGCTCCGAGGACAGTTACGAGCAGTACTTC. This encodes CASSSEDSYEQYF.

This clone showed up just once. This chain uses TRBV30 with TRBJ1-2; maybe TRBD1 (6 bases). The CDR3 has 17 residues. V dropped 7 bases and J dropped 5 bases, with 29 bases sitting between them. Germline CDR1 GTSNPN, CDR2 SVGIG (reference sequence). The CDR3 sequence: CAYSLRTDLTGGYGYTF. CDR3 in DNA: TGTGCCTACAGCCTTAGGACAGATCTCACTGGGGGTTATGGCTACACCTTC.

The chain uses TRBV18 and TRBJ2-7; D might be TRBD1 (8 bases). CDR1 KGHSH and CDR2 LQKENI come from the germline V gene. The V gene lost 5 bases and the J gene lost 2 bases, with 19 bases spanning the gap. This CDR3 has 16 residues. In DNA, the CDR3 is TGTGCCAGCTCAGACCTTAGTACAGGGGGGGCCTACGAGCAGTACTTC. Amino acids: CASSDLSTGGAYEQYF.

The chain is built from TRBV5-6 and TRBJ1-2; possible D gene TRBD1, 6 bases. The CDR3 runs 13 residues. V shed 3 bases and J shed 7 bases, with 13 bases lying between them. CDR1 is SGHDT, CDR2 YYEEEE, per germline. Here the CDR3 DNA reads TGTGCCAGCAGCTCAACAGGGTCTTCTGGCTACACCTTC. Translation: CASSSTGSSGYTF. The full variable domain, with the rest looked up from reference TRBV5-6 and TRBJ1-2, is DAGVTQSPTHLIKTRGQQVTLRCSPKSGHDTVSWYQQALGQGPQFIFQYYEEEERQRGNFPDRFSGHQFPNYSSELNVNALLLGDSALYLCASSSTGSSGYTFGSGTRLTVV.

V and J are TRBV2 and TRBJ2-3; 9 nucleotides align to TRBD1. Looked up from germline, CDR1 is SNHLY and CDR2 is FYNNEI. The CDR3 sequence is 12 residues long. V shed 6 bases, J shed 5 bases, and the junction held 0 bases outside the gene matches. CDR3 protein: CASRDRGDTQYF. In DNA form, the CDR3 reads TGTGCCAGCAGGGACAGGGGAGATACGCAGTATTTT.

DNA for the CDR3: TGTGCCTCCAGCGCAGGGGGGTCCTACGAGCAGTACTTC. Protein: CASSAGGSYEQYF. This chain joins TRBV30 and TRBJ2-7, with a weak D call TRBD1 (7 bases). Germline CDR1 and CDR2: GTSNPN and SVGIG (reference sequence). Deletions cut 7 bases from V and 1 base from J, with 14 bases between. The CDR3 runs 13 residues. Full variable domain (outside the CDR3, taken from reference TRBV30 and TRBJ2-7): SQTIHQWPATLVQPVGSPLSLECTVEGTSNPNLYWYRQAAGRGLQLLFYSVGIGQISSEVPQNLSASRPQDRQFILSSKKLLLSDSGFYLCASSAGGSYEQYFGPGTRLTVT.

The chain joins TRBV4-2 to TRBJ1-6; D might be TRBD1 (6 bases). From germline, CDR1 is LGHNA and CDR2 YNFKEQ. The CDR3 contains 14 residues. With 4 bases removed from V and 5 bases from J, the gap between germline ends came to 9 bases. The CDR3 DNA sequence: TGTGCCAGCAGCCCCTCAGGGGATAATTCACCCCTCCACTTT. As protein: CASSPSGDNSPLHF.

The chain recombines TRBV7-2 with TRBJ2-7, with a tentative D call TRBD1 (6 bases). This CDR3 has 15 amino acids. Germline V CDR1 and CDR2: SGHTA, FQGNSA. Trimming shortened V by 2 bases and J by 3 bases, and 14 bases separated the two germline ends. The CDR3 loop is CASSLFGRGDYEQYF. As DNA, the CDR3 is TGTGCCAGCAGCTTATTCGGCAGGGGTGACTACGAGCAGTACTTC. Full variable domain (rest looked up from reference TRBV7-2 and TRBJ2-7): GAGVSQSPSNKVTEKGKDVELRCDPISGHTALYWYRQSLGQGLEFLIYFQGNSAPDKSGLPSDRFSAERTGGSVSTLTIQRTQQEDSAVYLCASSLFGRGDYEQYFGPGTRLTVT.

The chain carries TRBV11-3 and TRBJ1-1; TRBD1 agrees at 7 bases. The V and J ends lost 5 bases and 4 bases, in that order; junction bases with no gene match: 4. Germline V gene lookup returns CDR1 SGHNT and CDR2 YENEEA. The CDR3 runs 13 residues. The CDR3 DNA sequence: TGTGCCAGCAGCCCAGGGGGGAGCACTGAAGCTTTCTTT. Protein sequence: CASSPGGSTEAFF.

This sequence joins TRBV6-5 and TRBJ2-5, with TRBD2 matching 7 bases. This CDR3 has 15 residues. In germline, CDR1 is MNHEY, CDR2 SVGAGI. Trimming at V came to 0 bases and at J to 5 bases, leaving 6 bases not matched to a gene. The CDR3 reads CASSYSTWGGETQYF. The CDR3 region has the DNA TGTGCCAGCAGTTACTCGACTTGGGGAGGGGAGACCCAGTACTTC.

The rearrangement joins TRBV11-2 to TRBJ1-4; 8 bases align to TRBD1. Germline V gene data show CDR1 as SGHAT and CDR2 as FQNNGV. V shed 5 bases, J shed 8 bases, and the junction held 7 bases outside the gene matches. The CDR3 loop spans 14 amino acids. CDR3 DNA sequence: TGTGCCAGCAGCACACCAGGGGGCTGGGAAAAACTGTTTTTT. Translated: CASSTPGGWEKLFF.

The rearrangement uses TRBV19 and TRBJ1-1; 7 bases align to TRBD1. The length of the CDR3 is 14 residues. Germline V gives CDR1 LNHDA, CDR2 SQIVND (reference sequence). J lost 0 bases, V lost 6 bases, and 4 bases had no gene match. The CDR3 nucleotides read TGTGCCAGTAGGGGACAGTTCATGAACACTGAAGCTTTCTTT. Translation gives CASRGQFMNTEAFF.

The gene calls are TRBV6-1 and TRBJ2-3, with 8 bases matching TRBD1. V shed 0 bases, J shed 5 bases, and the junction held 4 bases outside the gene matches. The CDR3 spans 15 residues. Per the germline V gene, CDR1 is MNHNS and CDR2 is SASEGT. DNA for the CDR3: TGTGCCAGCAGTGAAGCTACAGGGGGAATAGATACGCAGTATTTT. It is translated as CASSEATGGIDTQYF.

V is TRBV9 and J is TRBJ1-3; D is ambiguous. The CDR3 runs 18 residues. Trimming removed 1 base from V and 4 bases from J, with 21 bases in between. Germline V gene data show CDR1 as SGDLS and CDR2 as YYNGEE. The DNA of the CDR3 is TGTGCCAGCAGCGTATCCCGGGATTGGGTGAGAGGCGGAAACACCATATATTTT. This sequence encodes CASSVSRDWVRGGNTIYF. Full variable domain (outside the CDR3, taken from reference TRBV9 and TRBJ1-3): DSGVTQTPKHLITATGQRVTLRCSPRSGDLSVYWYQQSLDQGLQFLIQYYNGEERAKGNILERFSAQQFPDLHSELNLSSLELGDSALYFCASSVSRDWVRGGNTIYFGEGSWLTVV.

The chain couples TRBV9 to TRBJ1-2; a possible D gene is TRBD1 (5 bases). Germline lookup yields CDR1 SGDLS and CDR2 YYNGEE. This CDR3 comprises 16 residues. The ends were cut back, 1 base at V and 2 bases at J, with 15 bases in the middle. This chain's CDR3 is CASSVFPQGENYGYTF. The CDR3 DNA sequence: TGTGCCAGCAGCGTATTCCCCCAGGGCGAGAACTATGGCTACACCTTC. Looking up the rest from reference TRBV9 and TRBJ1-2 gives the full variable domain: DSGVTQTPKHLITATGQRVTLRCSPRSGDLSVYWYQQSLDQGLQFLIQYYNGEERAKGNILERFSAQQFPDLHSELNLSSLELGDSALYFCASSVFPQGENYGYTFGSGTRLTVV.

This chain uses TRBV6-6 with TRBJ2-5; weak D call: TRBD1 (6 bases). The CDR3 extends over 14 amino acids. CDR1 is MNHNY and CDR2 is SVGAGI in the germline V gene (reference sequence). V shed 0 bases and J shed 5 bases, with 10 bases lying between them. The CDR3 bases are TGTGCCAGCAGTTACTCGCAGGGGCGGGAGACCCAGTACTTC. The encoded protein is CASSYSQGRETQYF.

CDR3 DNA: TGTGCCATCAATGTGCAGGGCGGTAGGGACGAGCAGTACTTC. It is translated as CAINVQGGRDEQYF. The gene calls are TRBV10-3 and TRBJ2-7, with D possibly TRBD1 on 5 matching bases. The CDR3 is 14 amino acids. Deletions cut 7 bases from V and 5 bases from J, with 18 bases between. CDR1 is ENHRY, CDR2 SYGVKD, per germline.

As concerns this clone: Other DNA sequences in the sample encode the same CDR3. This sequence joins TRBV5-4 and TRBJ2-5, with D possibly TRBD2 on 5 matching bases. Trimming cost V 4 bases and J 0 bases, with 7 bases left between them. The CDR3 is made up of 13 amino acids. The germline CDR1 and CDR2 sequences are SGHNT and YYREEE (reference sequence). The CDR3 spells CASSPRDQETQYF. The DNA for the CDR3 is TGTGCCAGCAGCCCGAGGGACCAAGAGACCCAGTACTTC.

The J gene is TRBJ1-4, the V gene TRBV19, with D possibly being TRBD1 (5 bases). The germline gives CDR1 LNHDA, CDR2 SQIVND (reference sequence). The CDR3 extends over 15 amino acids. Trimming left V 1 base short and J 2 bases short, with 8 bases between. Here the CDR3 DNA reads TGTGCCAGTAGTATAGCCGCAGGGACTAATGAAAAACTGTTTTTT. This translates into CASSIAAGTNEKLFF. Drawing the rest from reference TRBV19 and TRBJ1-4, the complete variable domain is DGGITQSPKYLFRKEGQNVTLSCEQNLNHDAMYWYRQDPGQGLRLIYYSQIVNDFQKGDIAEGYSVSREKKESFPLTVTSAQKNPTAFYLCASSIAAGTNEKLFFGSGTQLSVL.

The table lists this clone with a few counts. The rearrangement links TRBV25-1 to TRBJ2-1; 7 nucleotides line up with TRBD2. The V gene end was trimmed by 2 bases and the J gene end by 4 bases; junction bases not matched to a gene: 8. CDR1 and CDR2 (germline): MGHDK, SYGVNS. The CDR3 is 16 residues long. CDR3 coding DNA: TGTGCCAGCAGTGAAGATGTGGCGGGAGCTTACAATGAGCAGTTCTTC. Its translation: CASSEDVAGAYNEQFF.

The chain recombines TRBV19 with TRBJ2-1, with a weak D call TRBD2 (6 bases). Per germline, CDR1 LNHDA and CDR2 SQIVND (reference sequence). V was clipped by 10 bases and J by 0 bases, with 13 bases between them. The CDR3 consists of 14 residues. Here the CDR3 DNA reads TGTGCCACCTCGGCGGGGAGCTCCTACAATGAGCAGTTCTTC. Translating gives CATSAGSSYNEQFF.

The chain is built from TRBV5-1 and TRBJ2-3, with 9 bases identical to TRBD1. Trimming removed 2 bases from V and 5 bases from J; junction bases left unmatched: 6. The CDR3 extends over 15 amino acids. Per germline, CDR1 SGHRS and CDR2 YFSETQ. The CDR3 loop reads CASSLPGTGLDTQYF. The CDR3 DNA sequence: TGCGCCAGCAGCTTACCTGGGACAGGGTTAGATACGCAGTATTTT.

The chain carries TRBV19 and TRBJ1-6, with D uncertain. This CDR3 spans 17 amino acids. Germline V gene lookup returns CDR1 LNHDA and CDR2 SQIVND (reference sequence). V was clipped by 6 bases and J by 0 bases, with 15 bases between them. Here the CDR3 reads CASSGGGGYSYNSPLHF. CDR3 nucleotide sequence: TGTGCCAGTAGCGGTGGAGGCGGCTACTCCTATAATTCACCCCTCCACTTT.

The rearrangement joins TRBV4-1 to TRBJ1-2; D not certain. Between the trimmed V and J ends, which lost 0 bases and 7 bases, there was a span of 15 bases. Germline lookup yields CDR1 MGHRA and CDR2 YSYEKL. The CDR3 is 15 residues long. The DNA for the CDR3 is TGCGCCAGCAGCCAAGATCGAACGGGAGGCCTTGGCTACACCTTC. This sequence encodes CASSQDRTGGLGYTF.

The genes are TRBV7-9 and TRBJ2-2; tentative D call: TRBD2 (5 bases). Germline V gene sequence: CDR1 SEHNR, CDR2 FQNEAQ (reference sequence). This CDR3 contains 13 residues. V lost 5 bases, J lost 6 bases, and 10 bases lay in between. The CDR3 bases are TGTGCCAGCAGCGGTAGCGTGGCCGGGGAGCTGTTTTTT. Its protein is CASSGSVAGELFF. Full variable domain (missing parts from reference TRBV7-9 and TRBJ2-2): DTGVSQNPRHKITKRGQNVTFRCDPISEHNRLYWYRQTLGQGPEFLTYFQNEAQLEKSRLLSDRFSAERPKGSFSTLEIQRTEQGDSAMYLCASSGSVAGELFFGEGSRLTVL.

This clone showed up just a few times. The chain links TRBV5-8 to TRBJ2-2; 12 bases match TRBD1. The trim removed 2 bases at V and 6 bases at J, leaving 5 bases unmatched. CDR1 SGHTS and CDR2 YDEGEE come from the germline V gene. CDR3 length: 16 amino acids. The CDR3 region is CASSFAGTGGSGELFF. The CDR3 DNA is TGTGCCAGCAGCTTCGCTGGGACAGGGGGCTCCGGGGAGCTGTTTTTT.

CDR3 sequence (DNA): TGTGCTAGTGGGGCCGGGACTAACGATGAGCAGTTCTTC. It is translated as CASGAGTNDEQFF. The chain joins TRBV12-5 to TRBJ2-1; 7 bases match TRBD2. Trimming removed 6 bases from V and 8 bases from J; junction bases left unmatched: 7. The germline V gene encodes CDR1 LGHNT and CDR2 FRNRAP. There are 13 residues in the CDR3.

The V and J genes are TRBV6-6 and TRBJ1-2; 7 nucleotides align to TRBD1. The germline CDR1 and CDR2 sequences are MNHNY and SVGAGI (reference sequence). The junction had 15 bases not matched to a gene; V was cut back by 7 bases and J by 7 bases. The CDR3 length is 15 residues. This CDR3 is CASTLTPGTACGYTF. CDR3 nucleotide sequence: TGTGCCAGCACCCTCACCCCCGGGACAGCCTGTGGCTACACCTTC.

This chain uses TRBV10-1 with TRBJ1-2; D is possibly TRBD1 (6 bases). Germline CDR1 is WNHNN and CDR2 is SYGVQD (reference sequence). Trimming cost V 6 bases and J 5 bases, with 25 bases left between them. The CDR3 is 17 residues long. The CDR3 region is CASSQGTGKKWRYGYTF. The CDR3 DNA sequence: TGCGCCAGCAGCCAGGGCACAGGGAAAAAGTGGAGGTATGGCTACACCTTC.

This clone was detected only once. The CDR3 loop is CASKRQGSSRTEAFF. CDR3 DNA sequence: TGTGCCAGCAAAAGACAGGGGTCCTCCCGTACTGAAGCTTTCTTT. The J gene is TRBJ1-1, the V gene TRBV7-8; 8 nucleotides match TRBD1. CDR3 size: 15 residues. With 7 bases clipped from V and 5 bases from J, the junction kept 12 bases outside the gene matches. Looked up from germline, CDR1 is SGHVS and CDR2 is FQNEAQ.